The subject of this entry is one TCR beta chain. Its antigen is still unknown. Per-base quality was not reported, and no clone a single base away is much larger than it. Systemically healthy Caucasian individuals from Russia, approximately 39 in total and aged about 6 to 100 years, were included as donors. Each donor gave 8 to 10 milliliters of peripheral blood, collected into EDTA-treated Vacutainer tubes. Ficoll-Paque density-gradient centrifugation was used to isolate PBMCs, with at least 7 million obtained per sample. Trizol reagent was used to extract total RNA from the PBMCs, yielding at least 5 micrograms per sample. The percentages of naive CD45RAhigh/CD27high T cells were determined by flow cytometry on a PBMC aliquot from every donor. The germline V gene supplies CDR1 SGHRS and CDR2 YFSETQ. Reading from cysteine to phenylalanine, the CDR3 counts 13 amino acids. Here the CDR3 DNA is all that survives: 39 bases in frame from base 1. The germline ends are 15 bases apart after V is trimmed by 4 bases and J by 7 bases.

The method was 5' RACE. Sequencing used an Illumina HiSeq 2500. A second PCR of about 6 to 11 cycles was performed with a sample-barcoded 5' primer and a J-beta primer mix. A unique molecular identifier was introduced onto each TCR beta cDNA molecule by a template-switch 5' adaptor carrying 12 random nucleotides. Each sample yielded at least 3 million CDR3-containing paired-end reads. First-strand cDNA synthesis was performed from all RNA using the Mint cDNA synthesis kit, with priming by a TRBC-specific oligonucleotide. All cDNA was treated with uracil-DNA glycosylase and then went through a first 18-cycle PCR with the universal primers M1SS and BC2_uni_R. The source study handled its data this way. For normalization, 1 million high-quality reads were randomly selected from each sample, with every read carrying a distinct molecular identifier. Instead of being binned into consensus sequences, reads with shared molecular identifiers were discarded. MiTCR, set to a Q25 quality threshold and the strictest error-elimination algorithm, was used for CDR3 identification, clonotype clustering and error correction. Lower-bound total TCR beta diversity was estimated with a nonparametric unseen species model using Euler transformation. TCRdb trimmed public reads at Q25 via fastp, called clones via MiXCR and kept in-frame beta chains. Rows with a matching CDR3 protein are joined into one entry that keeps the most common DNA and genes. TCRdb, rather than the study authors, made the V and J calls. This sample holds 850,000 to 1,100,000 distinct CDR3 sequences; 35% to 40% were observed only once. The biggest ten clones account for roughly 14% of the sample.

The data are from a study of blood T cells in healthy people across ages (dated by TCRdb to the mid-2010s). As for the study more broadly: Template switching captured roughly one uniquely barcoded TCR beta cDNA molecule per two T cells in model experiments. Age-related changes in TCR beta repertoire diversity were measured in the study by deep sequencing normalized with unique cDNA molecular identifiers. The donors were split into four age groups: young (average 16 years), middle-aged (39), aged (about 56) and long-lived (under 90). For two donors (one aged 18 to 29 and one aged 80 or older), the study analyzed two additional independent replicas of 1 million unique cDNA reads from the same blood draw. To avoid experimental bias, donors of different ages were distributed randomly across sequencing lanes.

The full study reports these points: Bulk unsorted PBMC profiling prevented conclusive comparison of naive and antigen-experienced compartments. The long-lived group showed more naive CD4+ T cells, fewer expanded clones and increased TCR diversity than the aged group, suggesting age selection. Because the CMV infection status of the donors was unknown, age-related changes in expanded clonotypes may potentially have been confounded. There was a strong correlation between observed TCR beta diversity and the percentage of naive T cells measured by flow cytometry. Estimates of total diversity based on one million sequenced T cells were considered lower bounds and underestimates. As age increased, observed TCR beta diversity per million T cells dropped in a roughly linear way, and a significant reduction was already evident by age 40.

The sequence was collected from a man aged 18 to 29 in good health. Specimen: blood. The chain couples TRBV5-1 to TRBJ2-7, with the identity of the D gene unclear. The sequenced DNA is TGCGCCAGCAGCATTCCGCCCAAACGAGAGCAGTACTTC. It encodes CASSIPPKREQYF.